This passage covers 8 T cell receptor beta chains from one sample sequenced in a study of shared clonotypes between healthy human individuals. Naive CD8 isolation took CD45RO-negative cells positively selected for CCR7 and excluded terminally differentiated effector memory CD45RA+ cells. The method was immunoSEQ multiplex PCR; TCRdb's version includes in-frame clones alone and lacks a portion of them. Here the sample spans over 2,000,000 clones, 93% being singletons. Sequenced: naive CD8+ T cells from PBMCs. These receptors came from a man aged 18 to 29 in good health. Some clones in this sample may be carry-over from other donors' samples.

This clone has a single count. V gene TRBV2 combines with J gene TRBJ2-5; TRBD1 agrees at 8 bases. This CDR3 comprises 14 residues. Trimming took 1 base from V and 5 from J; bases not matched to a gene: 3. The germline gives CDR1 SNHLY, CDR2 FYNNEI. DNA for the CDR3: TGTGCCAGCAGTGAAGGGACAGGGTACGAGACCCAGTACTTC. Its protein is CASSEGTGYETQYF.

The CDR3 nucleotides are TGTGCCAGCAGTCCAGGGGGCTCCGGGGAGCTGTTTTTT. This encodes CASSPGGSGELFF. The chain recombines TRBV27 with TRBJ2-2, with 8 bases fitting TRBD1. With V trimmed by 5 bases and J by 6 bases, 2 bases remained unmatched. The CDR3 length is 13 residues. Germline CDR1 is MNHEY and CDR2 is SMNVEV (reference sequence).

J is TRBJ2-7 and V is TRBV6-5; D unresolved. Trimming shortened V by 2 bases and J by 3 bases, and 8 bases separated the two germline ends. The CDR3 runs 13 residues. Germline V lookup: CDR1 MNHEY, CDR2 SVGAGI. In DNA form, the CDR3 reads TGTGCCAGCAGTTACGGCTCTAACTACGAGCAGTACTTC. Protein product: CASSYGSNYEQYF.

The chain joins TRBV7-9 to TRBJ2-1; D is perhaps TRBD2 (5 bases). V was shortened by 5 bases and J by 5 bases, with 16 bases between the two germline ends. Germline assignment: CDR1 SEHNR and CDR2 FQNEAQ (reference sequence). This CDR3 region has 15 residues. CDR3 protein: CASSLNLGDNNEQFF. The DNA of the CDR3 is TGTGCCAGCAGCCTAAATCTCGGGGATAACAATGAGCAGTTCTTC.

V usage is TRBV7-9 and J usage is TRBJ1-2; D is unresolved. CDR1 is SEHNR, CDR2 FQNEAQ, per germline (reference sequence). The CDR3 extends over 12 amino acids. The ends were cut back, 8 bases at V and 7 bases at J, with 14 bases in the middle. The CDR3 protein is CASGSLLSGYTF. The CDR3 nucleotides are TGTGCCAGCGGGAGTTTACTCTCTGGCTACACCTTC.

This rearrangement joins TRBV29-1 to TRBJ2-7, with D hard to call. Trimming stripped 4 bases from V and 7 bases from J, with 14 bases between. This CDR3 contains 12 residues. In germline, CDR1 is SQVTM, CDR2 ANQGSEA. In DNA form, the CDR3 reads TGCAGCGTTGTAGGCTTAGGGTGGGAGCAGTACTTC. Its translation is CSVVGLGWEQYF.

V usage is TRBV5-1 and J usage is TRBJ1-4; weak D call: TRBD1 (6 bases). Trimming took off 2 bases at V and 8 bases at J, with 13 bases between the two ends. The CDR3 spans 14 residues. In germline, CDR1 is SGHRS, CDR2 YFSETQ. CDR3: CASSFRDMGEKLFF. The CDR3, as DNA: TGCGCCAGCAGCTTCCGGGACATGGGAGAAAAACTGTTTTTT.

This clone was found a few times. This chain links TRBV2 with TRBJ1-1; TRBD1 is a possible D gene (5 bases). The CDR3 runs to 11 residues. Trimming removed 4 bases from V and 10 bases from J, with 10 bases in between. Germline V lookup: CDR1 SNHLY, CDR2 FYNNEI. CDR3 sequence: CASSGDLGAFF. The CDR3 region has the DNA TGTGCCAGCAGTGGGGACTTAGGAGCTTTCTTT.